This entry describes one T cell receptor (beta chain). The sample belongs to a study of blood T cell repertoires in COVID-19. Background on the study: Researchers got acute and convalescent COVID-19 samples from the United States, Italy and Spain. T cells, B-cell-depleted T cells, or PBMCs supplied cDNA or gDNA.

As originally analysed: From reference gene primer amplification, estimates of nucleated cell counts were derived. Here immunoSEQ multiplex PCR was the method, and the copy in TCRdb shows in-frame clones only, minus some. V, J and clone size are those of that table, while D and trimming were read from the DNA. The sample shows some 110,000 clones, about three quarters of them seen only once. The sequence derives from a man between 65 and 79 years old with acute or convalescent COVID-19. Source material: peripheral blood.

The CDR3 DNA is TGTGCCAGCAGCCCAGGTGGTATCATCCACGAGCAGTACTTC. Its translation is CASSPGGIIHEQYF. The chain combines TRBV11-1 with TRBJ2-7; D is undetermined. V lost 5 bases and J lost 5, with 16 bases in between. This CDR3 is 14 amino acids long. CDR1 is SGHAT, CDR2 FQDESV, per germline (reference sequence).